This TCR beta chain was identified during a study of T cell clones after liver transplantation. Study overall: HCV positivity affected three of eight recipients; the rest lacked autoimmune or viral indications.

Germline trimming cut 5 bases from V and 2 bases from J; bases unmatched to any gene: 0. Germline V gene sequence: CDR1 SGHAT, CDR2 FQNNGV. The CDR3 consists of 12 residues. Produced via immunoSEQ multiplex PCR; TCRdb's table is partial and in-frame only. The profile covers some 80,000 clones, with 65% to 85% appearing a single time and around 0.45% taken by the ten largest. Notes on the study in general: Donor-reactive sequences fell more than third party-reactive ones, suggesting partial deletion. Small, mixed patient groups and varying post-transplant times limit these conclusions.

In the case of this clone: Its antigen is currently unknown.

The genes are TRBV11-2 and TRBJ2-7; 7 positions match TRBD1. Sample: CD4+ T cells from blood, taken 45 to 47 months after liver transplant. This sequence originates from a human patient who received a liver transplant. Some T cells may possibly be graft donor cells. This CDR3 is CASSRGPYEQYF. In DNA, the CDR3 is TGTGCCAGCAGCAGGGGGCCCTACGAGCAGTACTTC.